This T cell receptor beta chain came from a study of shared clonotypes between healthy human individuals (dated by TCRdb to the early 2020s). Looking at the study overall: A couple of women and a few men aged 18 to 49 years were included in the cohort. For each donor, CD4 naive and CD4 memory were each given three plates, CD8 naive was given two plates, and CD8 memory was given one plate. Blood TCR repertoires of roughly 5 healthy adults were deeply sequenced to estimate repertoire size and the extent of clonotype sharing between individuals. Libraries were prepared and TCR repertoires were sequenced by different laboratories using diverse techniques, in order to increase sequencing depth and limit assay-specific biases. Per donor, leukapheresis produced somewhere between about 0.85 and 8.9 billion PBMCs.

Germline trimming amounts to 5 bases on V and 4 bases on J, with 8 as the count of junction bases outside the gene matches. The CDR3 runs 16 residues from the cysteine to the phenylalanine. Of all the DNA, just the CDR3 is kept, 48 bases in frame from base 1. CDR1 and CDR2 were assigned from the germline V gene as SGHRS and YFSETQ. Donors were healthy HIV-negative adults with no recently reported acute infections or vaccinations. All donors were Caucasian adults living in Nashville, Tennessee, USA. CD4+ T cells were enriched by magnetic negative selection, after which naive cells were positively selected on CD45RA and the negative fraction was taken as the memory subset. Blood was collected by leukapheresis, and PBMCs were isolated by Ficoll-Histopaque density gradient centrifugation and then cryopreserved in liquid nitrogen vapor phase. Analytical flow cytometry was used to check the purity and quantity of each magnetically sorted T cell population. Genomic DNA was isolated from every sorted fraction and measured by UV absorbance on a Nanodrop 2000c.

Points the paper makes about the study in general: Across four donors, approximately 5% of naive CD4, roughly 3.8% of naive CD8, 2% to 2.5% of memory CD4, and under 0.45% of memory CD8 clonotypes were shared. The genetic and exposure-history diversity represented was limited by the small number of donors. Even with the large sequencing depth, rarefaction of the sorted-subset datasets indicated that sequencing was incomplete. Estimated clonotype richness was generally larger for naive than for memory subsets. Sampling was restricted to blood, and TCR repertoires in tissue are likely to differ from TCR repertoires in blood. Pairwise subsampling indicated that sequencing depth was expected to affect the degree of clonotype sharing among donors. Higher generation probabilities were observed for clonotypes shared by all four sorted-subset donors than for non-shared clonotypes.

Using the deep immunoSEQ assay, TCR CDR3 regions were amplified from genomic DNA by multiplex PCR. Extracted genomic DNA from each cell subset was spread evenly across all wells of several immunoSEQ 96-well plates, with each plate serving as a replicate. For sorted subsets, around 0.2 ug genomic DNA, equal to some 28,000 T cell genomes, was loaded into each replicate PCR. The purified libraries were quantified using a Qubit 3.0 fluorometer, sized with a Bioanalyzer 2100, and then quantified again using the KAPA Library Quantification kit. Every immunoSEQ 96-well plate was sequenced on a separate single-read 150-cycle Illumina NextSeq 550 flow cell. The source study handled its data this way. Because only junctional sequences without quality scores were contained in the immunoSEQ output, filtering matching that applied to full-length reads could not be performed. Sequences were annotated with PyIR, a Python wrapper for IgBLAST v1.9, and V/J genes and CDR3 were assigned using IMGT germline references. Any read was removed if the V/J assignment was weak (E-value above 1e-6), the CDR3 was missing, or the read contained stop codons, out-of-frame junctions, or ambiguous translated residues. V3J clonotypes were defined as sequences sharing the same inferred V gene, J gene, and CDR3 amino acid sequence. To compute the percentage overlap between repertoires, the number of shared unique clonotypes was divided by the size of the smaller repertoire. Richness of each repertoire was evaluated using RTK rarefaction, the Chao1 estimator, and Recon v2.1 estimates of unobserved clonotypes. Generation probabilities were computed with OLGA for all TCRbeta clonotypes obtained by the gDNA method from several donors. In TCRdb, the immuneACCESS table is reduced to in-frame sequences with V and J assigned. These tables do not hold every clone; where another copy was compared, an unresolved V gene accounts for under half, and the others remain unexplained. That table gives V, J and clone size, and the DNA gave D and trimming. In all, the sample holds 2 million or so clones, and roughly 96% of those were seen once. The ten largest clones add up to 0.13% of the sample.

A note on this clone: The antigen this receptor binds is unknown. Per-nucleotide qualities are absent, and no much larger clonotype sits a single base away.

The rearrangement combines TRBV5-1 with TRBJ2-1; 11 bases in the junction line up with TRBD2. This TCR was sampled from a man in his late teens or twenties in good health. The sample consisted of naive CD4+ T cells sorted from blood. This specimen's cell subset or site label, interpreted: CD45RA+ positively selected. At the DNA level, the sequence is TGCGCCAGCAGTTCTACCGGGACTAGCGGATACAATGAGCAGTTCTTC. Protein translation: CASSSTGTSGYNEQFF.